This TCR beta chain originates from a study of cytomegalovirus exposure and HLA in healthy donors (dated by TCRdb to about 2017). Turning to the overall study: According to a later analysis, the roughly 130 validation repertoires were produced on the same platform as the roughly 600 repertoires of the first cohort. The study aimed to test whether signatures of past pathogen exposure could be identified by cataloging public T cell receptors. Along with the roughly 670-subject first cohort, a separate validation cohort of over a hundred different subjects was used. To predict cytomegalovirus infection status, the study brought together high-throughput TCR immunosequencing, statistical association of individual TCRs with disease status, and machine learning. Overall study outcomes, separate from this receptor: Three of the identified cytomegalovirus-associated TCR beta chains were confirmed in vitro to be specific for cytomegalovirus antigens. According to the authors, the approach could potentially be generalized to other disease states and immunological phenotypes. The validation cohort had no HLA typing available for a later analysis, so co-occurrence within that cohort was assessed over all 130 or so repertoires. A total of about 150 TCR beta chains were listed by the study as associated with cytomegalovirus. The classifier was reported to diagnose cytomegalovirus status with high specificity and sensitivity in both the original and validation cohorts. Most TCR sequences were seen in very few donors, while some public TCRs were found in many individuals. In a later analysis, TCRs clustered in the first cohort were found to also tend to co-occur in the roughly 120 validation repertoires, with approximately 95% of cluster scores above 0.

The donors were included in the validation cohort of roughly 120 subjects, a group kept apart from the approximately 690-subject first cohort. Counted from cysteine to phenylalanine, this CDR3 has 13 amino acids. Left in the record is the CDR3 DNA by itself, 39 bases read in frame from the first base. According to the germline V gene, CDR1 reads SGHRS and CDR2 reads YFSETQ. V sheds 1 base and J sheds 5 bases, leaving 9 bases between their ends. Comments on this clone: There is no known antigen for this receptor. No quality values exist for individual bases; no much larger clone is one base distant.

The library came from the immunoSEQ multiplex PCR assay. The source study handled its data this way. A statistical classification framework was built to diagnose cytomegalovirus status from the catalog of TCR beta chain sequences. TCRdb took over this immuneACCESS table, retaining in-frame rearrangements with V and J assigned. Such tables are incomplete; in checked studies, under half of the missing clones stem from an unresolved V gene, and the remainder is unexplained. The DNA gave D and trimming, while V, J and clone size come from that table. Within this sample are some 140,000 clones, with around 90% of them counted one time only. Together, the top ten hold 6.2% of the sample.

This TCR came from a woman in her twenties or thirties in good health and CMV-seropositive. Sequenced input: PBMCs. The chain is assembled from TRBV5-1 and TRBJ2-5; the D gene lacks a confident call. The encoded CDR3 is CASSLRAEETQYF. The nucleotides are TGCGCCAGCAGCTTGAGAGCTGAGGAGACCCAGTACTTC.